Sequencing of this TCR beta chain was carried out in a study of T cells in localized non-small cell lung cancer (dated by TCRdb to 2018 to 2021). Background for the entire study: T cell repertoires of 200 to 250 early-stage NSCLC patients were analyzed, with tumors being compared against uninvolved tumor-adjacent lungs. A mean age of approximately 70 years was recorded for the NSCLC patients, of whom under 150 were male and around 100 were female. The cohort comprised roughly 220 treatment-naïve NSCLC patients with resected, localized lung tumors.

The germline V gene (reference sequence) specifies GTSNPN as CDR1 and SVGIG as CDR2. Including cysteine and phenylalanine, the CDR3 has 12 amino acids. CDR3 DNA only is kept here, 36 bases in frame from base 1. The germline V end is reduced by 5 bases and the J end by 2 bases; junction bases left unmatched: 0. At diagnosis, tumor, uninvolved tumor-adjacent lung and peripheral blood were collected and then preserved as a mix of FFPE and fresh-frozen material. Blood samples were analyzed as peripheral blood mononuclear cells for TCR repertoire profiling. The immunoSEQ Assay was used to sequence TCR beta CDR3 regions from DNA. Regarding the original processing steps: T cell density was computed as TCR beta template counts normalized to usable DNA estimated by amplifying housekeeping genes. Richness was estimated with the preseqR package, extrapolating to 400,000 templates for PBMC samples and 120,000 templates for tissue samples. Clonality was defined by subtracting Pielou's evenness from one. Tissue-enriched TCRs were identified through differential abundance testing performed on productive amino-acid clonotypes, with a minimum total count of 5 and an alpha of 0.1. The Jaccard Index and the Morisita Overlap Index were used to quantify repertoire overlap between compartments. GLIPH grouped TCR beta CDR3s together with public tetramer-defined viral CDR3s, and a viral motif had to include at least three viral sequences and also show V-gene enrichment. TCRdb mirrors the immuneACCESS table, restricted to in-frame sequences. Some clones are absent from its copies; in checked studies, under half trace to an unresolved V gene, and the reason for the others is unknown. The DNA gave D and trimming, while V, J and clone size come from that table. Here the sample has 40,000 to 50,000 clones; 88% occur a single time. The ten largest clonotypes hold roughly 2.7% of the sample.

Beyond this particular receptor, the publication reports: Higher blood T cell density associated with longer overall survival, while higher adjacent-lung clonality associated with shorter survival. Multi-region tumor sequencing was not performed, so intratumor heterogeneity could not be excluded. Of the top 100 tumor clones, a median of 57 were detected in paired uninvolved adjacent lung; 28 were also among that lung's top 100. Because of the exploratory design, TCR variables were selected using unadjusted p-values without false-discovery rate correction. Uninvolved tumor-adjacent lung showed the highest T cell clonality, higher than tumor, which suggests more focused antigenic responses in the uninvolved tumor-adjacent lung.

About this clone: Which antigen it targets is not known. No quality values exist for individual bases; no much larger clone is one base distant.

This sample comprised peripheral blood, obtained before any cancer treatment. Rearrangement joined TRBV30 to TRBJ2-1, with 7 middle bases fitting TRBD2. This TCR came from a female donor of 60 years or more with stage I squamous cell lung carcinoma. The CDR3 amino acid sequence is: CAWAGAYNEQFF. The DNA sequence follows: TGTGCCTGGGCGGGGGCCTACAATGAGCAGTTCTTC.